A selection of T cell receptor beta chains follows, all from one sample in a study of a mutant IDH1 vaccine in newly diagnosed glioma. TCRdb's table, derived via immunoSEQ multiplex PCR, lists solely in-frame clones and lacks some. In the table there are tens of thousands of clones, around 93% of which are singletons. This specimen consisted of PBMCs, obtained from a glioma patient treated with radiotherapy, temozolomide or both. The origin of the receptors is a man aged 35-49 years with glioma. Each CDR3 is given with its conserved first and last residue. D genes are given only for firm matches. A clone size is listed for some rows: how often the clone was seen (once, few, many), or a class if it is expanded.

j_gene: TRBJ2-3; abundance: -; v_gene: TRBV11-2; d_gene: TRBD2; CDR3nt: TGTGCCAGCAGCAGAGGACTAGCGGGGGTGGATACGCAGTATTTT; CDR3aa: CASSRGLAGVDTQYF
j_gene: TRBJ2-7; abundance: few; v_gene: TRBV6-5; d_gene: TRBD1; CDR3nt: TGTGCCAGCAGTTACCTCCAACGACAGGGTTACGAGCAGTACTTC; CDR3aa: CASSYLQRQGYEQYF
j_gene: TRBJ2-2; abundance: once; v_gene: TRBV19; d_gene: TRBD2; CDR3nt: TGTGCCAGTAAAGGACTAGCGGATACCGGGGAGCTGTTTTTT; CDR3aa: CASKGLADTGELFF
j_gene: TRBJ1-3; abundance: once; v_gene: TRBV25-1; d_gene: -; CDR3nt: TGTGCCAGCGGGGGGGTTGGCTCTGGAAACACCATATATTTT; CDR3aa: CASGGVGSGNTIYF
j_gene: TRBJ2-1; abundance: -; v_gene: TRBV12-5; d_gene: -; CDR3nt: TGTGCTAGTGGTCTCTGGGGCTCCTACAATGAGCAGTTCTTC; CDR3aa: CASGLWGSYNEQFF
j_gene: TRBJ2-1; abundance: -; v_gene: TRBV19; d_gene: -; CDR3nt: TGTGCCAGTAGTCCCCAAGGTAGGTCAAGGGGACAAAATGAGCAGTTCTTC; CDR3aa: CASSPQGRSRGQNEQFF
j_gene: TRBJ2-3; abundance: once; v_gene: TRBV6-1; d_gene: TRBD2; CDR3nt: TGTGCCAGCAGTGCCCCCCGGCGGGGGGGCACAGATACGCAGTATTTT; CDR3aa: CASSAPRRGGTDTQYF
j_gene: TRBJ1-6; abundance: once; v_gene: TRBV7-6; d_gene: TRBD1; CDR3nt: TGTGCCAGCAGCCCAAAGACAGGGGGCATCTCACCCCTCCACTTT; CDR3aa: CASSPKTGGISPLHF
j_gene: TRBJ1-1; abundance: -; v_gene: TRBV9; d_gene: TRBD1; CDR3nt: TGTGCCAGCAGCTTCGCCCCGGGACAGGGGAACACTGAAGCTTTCTTT; CDR3aa: CASSFAPGQGNTEAFF
j_gene: TRBJ2-7; abundance: -; v_gene: TRBV2; d_gene: -; CDR3nt: TGTGCCAGCAGTTGGTCAGGTTACGAGCAGTACTTC; CDR3aa: CASSWSGYEQYF
j_gene: TRBJ2-7; abundance: -; v_gene: TRBV4-2; d_gene: -; CDR3nt: TGTGCCAGCAGCCAAGATGCGGGGTACGAGCAGTACTTC; CDR3aa: CASSQDAGYEQYF
j_gene: TRBJ2-7; abundance: few; v_gene: TRBV21-1; d_gene: -; CDR3nt: TGTGCCGCCGGAGGACAGGGCCCCTACGAGCAGTACTTC; CDR3aa: CAAGGQGPYEQYF
j_gene: TRBJ2-5; abundance: -; v_gene: TRBV11-2; d_gene: -; CDR3nt: TGTGCCAGCAGCTTAGGGAGAGAGACCCAGTACTTC; CDR3aa: CASSLGRETQYF
j_gene: TRBJ2-1; abundance: -; v_gene: TRBV6-5; d_gene: -; CDR3nt: TGTGCCAGCTCGTTAGGGGTGGCCTACAATGAGCAGTTCTTC; CDR3aa: CASSLGVAYNEQFF
j_gene: TRBJ1-2; abundance: -; v_gene: TRBV2; d_gene: -; CDR3nt: TGTGCCAGCAGTGAAGTTGGAGGGGGTGGCTACACCTTC; CDR3aa: CASSEVGGGGYTF
j_gene: TRBJ1-4; abundance: -; v_gene: TRBV18; d_gene: TRBD1; CDR3nt: TGTGCCAGCTCACCGGACAGGGGGCAAACTAATGAAAAACTGTTTTTT; CDR3aa: CASSPDRGQTNEKLFF
j_gene: TRBJ1-1; abundance: -; v_gene: TRBV5-4; d_gene: -; CDR3nt: TGTGCCAGCAGCTTGGAGTTTGCCTATGAAGCTTTCTTT; CDR3aa: CASSLEFAYEAFF
j_gene: TRBJ1-5; abundance: -; v_gene: TRBV19; d_gene: -; CDR3nt: TGTGCCAGTAGAATCGGCAATCAGCCCCAGCATTTT; CDR3aa: CASRIGNQPQHF
j_gene: TRBJ1-4; abundance: -; v_gene: TRBV18; d_gene: -; CDR3nt: TGTGCCAGCTCACCACCATTAGGGGAAAAACTGTTTTTT; CDR3aa: CASSPPLGEKLFF
j_gene: TRBJ1-1; abundance: -; v_gene: TRBV10-3; d_gene: -; CDR3nt: TGTGCCATCAGTATGGGGACTGAAGCTTTCTTT; CDR3aa: CAISMGTEAFF
j_gene: TRBJ1-3; abundance: -; v_gene: TRBV6-5; d_gene: -; CDR3nt: TGTGCCAGCTTTGGAACTGGAAACACCATATATTTT; CDR3aa: CASFGTGNTIYF
j_gene: TRBJ1-2; abundance: few; v_gene: TRBV5-4; d_gene: -; CDR3nt: TGTGCCAGCAGCTTGTTTATAGCAACGGACTACGGCTACACCTTC; CDR3aa: CASSLFIATDYGYTF
j_gene: TRBJ2-5; abundance: -; v_gene: TRBV2; d_gene: -; CDR3nt: TGTGCCAGGGCTAGCCGTGAAGAGACCCAGTACTTC; CDR3aa: CARASREETQYF
j_gene: TRBJ2-3; abundance: -; v_gene: TRBV7-8; d_gene: -; CDR3nt: TGTGCCAGCAGCTGGGCAGCAGATACGCAGTATTTT; CDR3aa: CASSWAADTQYF
j_gene: TRBJ2-1; abundance: -; v_gene: TRBV10-3; d_gene: TRBD1; CDR3nt: TGTGCCATCAGTGAGTCGACGACAGGGGCTTACAATGAGCAGTTCTTC; CDR3aa: CAISESTTGAYNEQFF
j_gene: TRBJ1-3; abundance: -; v_gene: TRBV7-9; d_gene: -; CDR3nt: TGTGCCAGCAGCTTATCTGGGGTGGGGGTCGGCGGAAACACCATATATTTT; CDR3aa: CASSLSGVGVGGNTIYF
j_gene: TRBJ2-1; abundance: -; v_gene: TRBV7-2; d_gene: TRBD2; CDR3nt: TGTGCCAGCAGCTTAGTTGCGGGAGAGGTCTACAATGAGCAGTTCTTC; CDR3aa: CASSLVAGEVYNEQFF
j_gene: TRBJ2-7; abundance: -; v_gene: TRBV2; d_gene: TRBD1; CDR3nt: TGTGCCAGTACGGACAGGTACTCCTACGAGCAGTACTTC; CDR3aa: CASTDRYSYEQYF
j_gene: TRBJ2-7; abundance: -; v_gene: TRBV7-2; d_gene: -; CDR3nt: TGTGCCAGCAGCCACTCAGCGGTCGACTCCTACGAGCAGTACTTC; CDR3aa: CASSHSAVDSYEQYF
j_gene: TRBJ1-6; abundance: once; v_gene: TRBV13; d_gene: -; CDR3nt: TGTGCCAGCAGCTCCGTGGGACCCAATTCACCCCTCCACTTT; CDR3aa: CASSSVGPNSPLHF
j_gene: TRBJ1-5; abundance: -; v_gene: TRBV28; d_gene: -; CDR3nt: TGTGCCAGCAGCCCCGTCCATGGCAATCAGCCCCAGCATTTT; CDR3aa: CASSPVHGNQPQHF
j_gene: TRBJ1-3; abundance: -; v_gene: TRBV5-4; d_gene: -; CDR3nt: TGTGCCAGCAGCTCCCGGACAGAAGGAAACACCATATATTTT; CDR3aa: CASSSRTEGNTIYF
j_gene: TRBJ1-6; abundance: -; v_gene: TRBV7-3; d_gene: -; CDR3nt: TGTGCCAGCAGCTTGGGTGTCACGGGGTCACCCCTCCACTTT; CDR3aa: CASSLGVTGSPLHF
j_gene: TRBJ1-1; abundance: -; v_gene: TRBV19; d_gene: -; CDR3nt: TGTGCCAGTTTTCTTCAGACAGGATCCACTGAAGCTTTCTTT; CDR3aa: CASFLQTGSTEAFF
j_gene: TRBJ1-2; abundance: -; v_gene: TRBV7-9; d_gene: -; CDR3nt: TGTGCCAGCAGCCCTGGGACCAGTGGCTACACCTTC; CDR3aa: CASSPGTSGYTF
j_gene: TRBJ1-1; abundance: -; v_gene: TRBV19; d_gene: -; CDR3nt: TGTGCCAGTAGTATAGCGGCTAACACTGAAGCTTTCTTT; CDR3aa: CASSIAANTEAFF
j_gene: TRBJ2-3; abundance: -; v_gene: TRBV5-1; d_gene: TRBD2; CDR3nt: TGCGCCAGCAGCTTAGCGGGGGGTGACACAGATACGCAGTATTTT; CDR3aa: CASSLAGGDTDTQYF
j_gene: TRBJ2-7; abundance: -; v_gene: TRBV5-1; d_gene: -; CDR3nt: TGCGCCAGCAGCATGGACGGATCTTACGAGCAGTACTTC; CDR3aa: CASSMDGSYEQYF
j_gene: TRBJ1-4; abundance: -; v_gene: TRBV5-4; d_gene: -; CDR3nt: TGTGCCAGCAGCCCGGCAGAGGGGTTTGGGGAAAAACTGTTTTTT; CDR3aa: CASSPAEGFGEKLFF
j_gene: TRBJ2-7; abundance: -; v_gene: TRBV15; d_gene: -; CDR3nt: TGTGCCACCAGCAGAGACAAATCCTACGAGCAGTACTTC; CDR3aa: CATSRDKSYEQYF